The 30 T cell receptor beta chains listed next were all sequenced from one sample in a study of blood T cell repertoires in COVID-19. Only in-frame clones appear in the TCRdb table, and some are missing; sequencing was by immunoSEQ multiplex PCR. The table lists about 64,000 clones, approximately 84% of them singletons. The sample comprised peripheral blood. These receptors were taken from a man in his fifties or sixties with active COVID-19.

The V and J genes are TRBV12-1 and TRBJ2-5; the D call in the table, TRBD2, was not verified against the DNA. TRBV12-1 is given as a pseudogene. The CDR3 spans 16 residues. The CDR3 here is CASSIAGGKSGETQYF. Written as DNA, the CDR3 is TGTGCCAGCAGCATAGCGGGGGGGAAGAGCGGAGAGACCCAGTACTTC.

V is TRBV5-4 and J is TRBJ2-2, with D unresolved. The CDR3 contains 13 residues. Per the germline V gene, CDR1 is SGHNT and CDR2 is YYREEE (reference sequence). Trimming took 4 bases from V and 7 from J, leaving 11 bases between them. The CDR3 protein is CASSPESSGELFF. CDR3 coding DNA: TGTGCCAGCAGCCCGGAGTCTAGCGGGGAGCTGTTTTTT.

V is TRBV7-2 and J is TRBJ1-5, with D hard to call. The V gene's germline CDR1 is SGHTA and CDR2 FQGNSA. The CDR3 contains 15 residues. V lost 1 base, J lost 1 base, and 8 bases lay in between. This CDR3 is CASSLVKHSNQPQHF. The DNA of the CDR3 is TGTGCCAGCAGCTTAGTTAAACACAGCAATCAGCCCCAGCATTTT.

The chain is built from TRBV5-1 and TRBJ2-1, with TRBD2 identical over 11 bases. Trimming took 4 bases from V and 4 from J; bases not matched to a gene: 10. The CDR3 loop spans 17 amino acids. CDR1 is SGHRS, CDR2 YFSETQ, per germline. The CDR3 DNA is TGCGCCAGCAGCCTACCCGGGACTAGCGGAGAGTACAATGAGCAGTTCTTC. Translating gives CASSLPGTSGEYNEQFF.

This chain links TRBV11-2 with TRBJ1-1; D is undetermined. Germline CDR1 is SGHAT and CDR2 is FQNNGV. The CDR3 has 15 residues. V lost 2 bases to trimming and J lost 0 bases, with 10 bases between them. The CDR3 nucleotides are TGTGCCAGCAGCTTAAGAGTCAATATGAACACTGAAGCTTTCTTT. This encodes CASSLRVNMNTEAFF.

This clone was observed once. This rearrangement joins TRBV27 to TRBJ2-3; 7 bases are a match to TRBD1. The V and J ends lost 3 bases and 5 bases, in that order; junction bases with no gene match: 5. The CDR3 sequence is 14 residues long. Germline loops: CDR1 MNHEY, CDR2 SMNVEV (reference sequence). CDR3 region: CASSFWGQRDTQYF. The CDR3 DNA is TGTGCCAGCAGTTTTTGGGGACAGAGAGATACGCAGTATTTT.

V gene TRBV27 combines with J gene TRBJ1-2; 12 positions match TRBD1. The germline gives CDR1 MNHEY, CDR2 SMNVEV (reference sequence). With V trimmed by 5 bases and J by 9 bases, 7 bases remained unmatched. The CDR3 length is 14 residues. The CDR3: CASSGGTGGLSYTF. Written as DNA, the CDR3 is TGTGCCAGCAGTGGGGGGACAGGGGGCTTGAGCTACACCTTC.

In its sample, this clone was seen a few times. This chain joins TRBV7-9 and TRBJ2-3; 8 bases match TRBD1. This CDR3 has 16 residues. Germline V gene sequence: CDR1 SEHNR, CDR2 FQNEAQ (reference sequence). V was pared by 5 bases and J by 0 bases, with 7 bases of the junction left unmatched. CDR3 nucleotide sequence: TGTGCCAGCAGCCCCGGACAGGGATTAAGCACAGATACGCAGTATTTT. This codes for CASSPGQGLSTDTQYF.

This clone showed up just a few times. The chain joins TRBV6-6 to TRBJ2-1, with 10 bases that match TRBD2. This CDR3 comprises 13 residues. The V and J ends lost 9 bases and 8 bases, in that order; junction bases with no gene match: 7. CDR1 is MNHNY and CDR2 is SVGAGI in the germline V gene (reference sequence). The CDR3 DNA sequence: TGTGCCAGTAGAGGGACTAGCGAGGATGAGCAGTTCTTC. Translating it yields CASRGTSEDEQFF.

The chain has TRBV19 and TRBJ2-7; 11 nucleotides agree with TRBD1. This CDR3 is built from 18 residues. With 5 bases clipped from V and 2 bases from J, the junction kept 14 bases outside the gene matches. Germline V gene sequence: CDR1 LNHDA, CDR2 SQIVND (reference sequence). CDR3 nucleotide sequence: TGTGCCAGTAGTGGGGACAGGGGGATGCGCCGGCGCACCTACGAGCAGTACTTC. Translation: CASSGDRGMRRRTYEQYF.

V usage is TRBV28 and J usage is TRBJ1-1; D possibly corresponds to TRBD1 (6 bases). Germline V lookup: CDR1 MDHEN, CDR2 SYDVKM. V was clipped by 7 bases and J by 1 base, with 16 bases between them. The CDR3 has 15 residues. The CDR3 spells CASNPYGTSNTEAFF. CDR3 bases: TGTGCCAGCAACCCCTATGGGACATCGAACACTGAAGCTTTCTTT.

This rearrangement joins TRBV5-5 to TRBJ2-5, with D tentatively TRBD2 (5 bases). The V gene's germline CDR1 is SGHKS and CDR2 YYEKEE (reference sequence). The CDR3 is made up of 16 amino acids. The V gene lost 0 bases and the J gene lost 2 bases, with 14 bases spanning the gap. This chain's CDR3 is CASSLAPSSGQETQYF. Written as DNA, the CDR3 is TGTGCCAGCAGCTTGGCGCCCAGCAGCGGTCAAGAGACCCAGTACTTC.

The chain is built from TRBV9 and TRBJ2-2; 12 bases align to TRBD2. This CDR3 region has 16 residues. The germline V gene has CDR1 SGDLS and CDR2 YYNGEE. The J segment lost 7 bases and the V segment lost 0 bases, leaving 4 bases of the junction unmatched. CDR3 residues: CASSVELAGGIGELFF. CDR3 bases: TGTGCCAGCAGCGTAGAACTAGCGGGAGGTATCGGGGAGCTGTTTTTT.

CDR3 sequence: CASSPELAGASTDTQYF. The CDR3 bases are TGTGCCAGCAGCCCCGAACTAGCGGGAGCAAGCACAGATACGCAGTATTTT. The rearrangement links TRBV5-4 to TRBJ2-3; 11 nucleotides line up with TRBD2. Germline values: CDR1 SGHNT, CDR2 YYREEE (reference sequence). V gave up 4 bases and J gave up 0 bases; unmatched junction bases: 7. The CDR3 has 17 amino acids.

The chain couples TRBV7-9 to TRBJ2-5, with 8 nucleotides matching TRBD2. CDR3 length: 13 residues. V shed 8 bases and J 5 bases; nucleotides not matched to a gene: 7. Germline V gives CDR1 SEHNR, CDR2 FQNEAQ (reference sequence). This CDR3 is CASRRGGLETQYF. In nucleotides, the CDR3 is TGTGCCAGCCGACGGGGGGGATTGGAGACCCAGTACTTC.

This clone was detected once. DNA of the CDR3: TGTGCCAGCAGCGTATTGCCGGAGAGCTCCTACGAGCAGTACTTC. Translation gives CASSVLPESSYEQYF. This rearrangement joins TRBV9 to TRBJ2-7; D is uncertain. Trimming took off 1 base at V and 0 bases at J, with 11 bases between the two ends. Germline V gives CDR1 SGDLS, CDR2 YYNGEE. CDR3 length: 15 amino acids.

This rearrangement joins TRBV18 to TRBJ2-3, with D possibly matching TRBD2 (6 bases). V was cut by 2 bases and J by 0 bases, with 12 bases left in between. Germline CDR1 and CDR2: KGHSH and LQKENI. The CDR3 is made up of 16 amino acids. Written as DNA, the CDR3 is TGTGCCAGCTCACCAGCGATAGCGGCTAGCACAGATACGCAGTATTTT. As protein: CASSPAIAASTDTQYF.

The sample holds one count of this clone. The chain has TRBV21-1 and TRBJ1-1; the table gives TRBD1 as D, unverified against the DNA. TRBV21-1 is designated a pseudogene. CDR3 length equals 16 residues. The CDR3 is CASSKVQGCMNTEAFF. DNA for the CDR3: TGTGCCAGCAGCAAAGTGCAGGGGTGCATGAACACTGAAGCTTTCTTT.

The genes are TRBV18 and TRBJ2-7; D is perhaps TRBD1 (5 bases). In germline, CDR1 is KGHSH, CDR2 LQKENI. The germline V and J ends were trimmed by 2 bases and 0 bases, with 8 bases remaining between them. This CDR3 region has 14 residues. CDR3 bases: TGTGCCAGCTCACCAATAGACAGCTCCTACGAGCAGTACTTC. As protein: CASSPIDSSYEQYF.

J is TRBJ2-7 and V is TRBV5-1, with D uncertain. Germline values: CDR1 SGHRS, CDR2 YFSETQ. V lost 4 bases and J 6 bases, leaving 17 bases between the germline ends. The length of the CDR3 is 14 residues. CDR3 nucleotide sequence: TGCGCCAGCAGCGCCCCAACCCCTCCGGGCGAGCAGTACTTC. Amino acid sequence: CASSAPTPPGEQYF.

The J gene is TRBJ2-2, the V gene TRBV5-1; perhaps TRBD1 as D (5 bases). V dropped 4 bases and J dropped 0 bases, with 10 bases sitting between them. This CDR3 has 15 residues. Germline loops: CDR1 SGHRS, CDR2 YFSETQ. CDR3 in amino acids: CASSVDSANTGELFF. The CDR3 DNA follows: TGCGCCAGCAGCGTCGACAGCGCGAACACCGGGGAGCTGTTTTTT.

This chain links TRBV7-3 with TRBJ2-2; no clear D gene. Germline CDR1 and CDR2: SGHTA and FQGTGA. Trimming cost V 1 base and J 0 bases, with 9 bases left between them. This CDR3 comprises 16 residues. The CDR3 here is CASSLSFRTNTGELFF. CDR3 in DNA: TGTGCCAGCAGCTTAAGCTTCAGAACGAACACCGGGGAGCTGTTTTTT.

V is TRBV27 and J is TRBJ2-7; 8 bases line up with TRBD1. In germline, CDR1 is MNHEY, CDR2 SMNVEV (reference sequence). With 3 bases clipped from V and 4 bases from J, the junction kept 14 bases outside the gene matches. CDR3 length: 17 amino acids. The CDR3 protein is CASSLHRGNLQLYEQYF. CDR3 sequence (DNA): TGTGCCAGCAGTTTGCACAGGGGGAATCTTCAACTATACGAGCAGTACTTC.

For this clone: The junction shows a germline mismatch at one end, possibly a read error. This sequence joins TRBV18 and TRBJ2-3; D is ambiguous. Germline loops: CDR1 KGHSH, CDR2 LQKENI. The CDR3 has 16 amino acids. Here the CDR3 DNA reads TGTGCCAGCTTACCATCGGCAGGCAAGCGCACAGATACGCAGTATTTT. It encodes CASLPSAGKRTDTQYF.

V usage is TRBV9 and J usage is TRBJ2-3; D possibly corresponds to TRBD2 (6 bases). Germline assignment: CDR1 SGDLS and CDR2 YYNGEE. The length of the CDR3 is 14 residues. V was cut by 0 bases and J by 6 bases, with 11 bases left in between. The CDR3 sequence: CASSVEAGLDTQYF. The CDR3 DNA follows: TGTGCCAGCAGCGTAGAGGCGGGGTTGGATACGCAGTATTTT. The whole variable domain, filled in from reference TRBV9 and TRBJ2-3, reads DSGVTQTPKHLITATGQRVTLRCSPRSGDLSVYWYQQSLDQGLQFLIQYYNGEERAKGNILERFSAQQFPDLHSELNLSSLELGDSALYFCASSVEAGLDTQYFGPGTRLTVL.

The chain couples TRBV5-6 to TRBJ2-7, with 7 nucleotides matching TRBD1. CDR3 length: 15 residues. V dropped 0 bases and J dropped 7; count of bases not matched to a gene: 10. Germline values: CDR1 SGHDT, CDR2 YYEEEE. CDR3 nucleotide sequence: TGTGCCAGCAGCTTGGCCTTTGTCTGGACAGGAGAGCAGTACTTC. It translates to CASSLAFVWTGEQYF.

The chain combines TRBV27 with TRBJ1-2; 10 bases match TRBD1. The CDR3 sequence is 16 residues long. Germline values: CDR1 MNHEY, CDR2 SMNVEV (reference sequence). V was clipped by 5 bases and J by 6 bases; unmatched bases: 12. The CDR3 spells CASSPTGTGDEDGYTF. CDR3 in DNA: TGTGCCAGCAGTCCGACCGGGACAGGGGACGAGGATGGCTACACCTTC.

In its sample, this clone was seen once. This chain connects TRBV28 to TRBJ2-1; D gene ambiguous. CDR1 is MDHEN and CDR2 is SYDVKM in the germline V gene. The CDR3 is made up of 16 amino acids. Trimming left V 6 bases short and J 1 base short, with 16 bases between. The CDR3 DNA reads as TGTGCCAGCAGCTCAGGTTCCTCATGGTCCTACAATGAGCAGTTCTTC. This sequence encodes CASSSGSSWSYNEQFF.

The chain recombines TRBV24-1 with TRBJ1-5, with D uncertain. The CDR3 consists of 11 residues. Germline V gene lookup returns CDR1 KGHDR and CDR2 SFDVKD. The CDR3 spells CGGESNQPQHF. CDR3 nucleotides: TGTGGAGGAGAGAGCAATCAGCCCCAGCATTTT.

The chain is built from TRBV25-1 and TRBJ2-3; perhaps TRBD2 as D (5 bases). From germline, CDR1 is MGHDK and CDR2 SYGVNS. CDR3 length: 15 amino acids. The V gene lost 6 bases and the J gene lost 3 bases, with 16 bases spanning the gap. The CDR3 coding sequence is TGTGCCAGCAGCCGACGAGGGAGTGGGACAGATACGCAGTATTTT. It specifies CASSRRGSGTDTQYF.